This T cell receptor (beta chain) came from a study of T-cell memory formation after mild COVID-19. Study conclusions and caveats: Day 15 to 85 contractors were CD4/CD8 balanced; later expanders leaned CD4+. Contracting CD8+ clones were enriched in EMRA, CD4+ mainly in CM and EM.

TCRdb recomputed calls from the 5' RACE reads with MiXCR, one row per CDR3 protein. Among fewer than 15,000 distinct CDR3 sequences listed, around 13% were seen once. The sample holds many counts of this clonotype. Its specificity is unknown. Germline CDR1 SEHNR, CDR2 FQNEAQ (reference sequence). This CDR3 contains 15 residues. Between the trimmed V and J ends, which lost 5 bases and 1 base, there was a span of 14 bases. J is TRBJ1-1 and V is TRBV7-9; no clear D gene. Specimen: PBMCs or a T cell subset sorted from them (not recorded which). The TCR was taken from an adult woman who had mild COVID-19 (a few samples of this study predate the infection). Cell type and time point are not known. The CDR3 loop reads CASSPSGQENTEAFF. CDR3 sequence (DNA): TGTGCCAGCAGCCCCAGCGGGCAGGAGAACACTGAAGCTTTCTTT.